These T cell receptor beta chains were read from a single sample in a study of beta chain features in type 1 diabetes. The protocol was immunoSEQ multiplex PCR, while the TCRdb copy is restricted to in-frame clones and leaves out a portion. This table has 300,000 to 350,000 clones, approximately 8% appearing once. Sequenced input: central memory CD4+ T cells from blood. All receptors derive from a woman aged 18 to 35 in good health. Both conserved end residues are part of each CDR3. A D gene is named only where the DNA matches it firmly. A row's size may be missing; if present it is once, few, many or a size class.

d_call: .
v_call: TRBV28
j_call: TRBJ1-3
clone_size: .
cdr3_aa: CASLSSGNTIYF
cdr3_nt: TGTGCCAGTTTATCATCTGGAAACACCATATATTTT

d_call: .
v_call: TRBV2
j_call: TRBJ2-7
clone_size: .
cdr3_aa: CASGTHREQYF
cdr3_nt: TGTGCCAGCGGGACTCATCGCGAGCAGTACTTC

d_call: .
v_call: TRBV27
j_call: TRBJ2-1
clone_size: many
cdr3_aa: CASSWTGDFHRNEQFF
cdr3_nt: TGTGCCAGCAGTTGGACGGGAGACTTCCACCGCAATGAGCAGTTCTTC

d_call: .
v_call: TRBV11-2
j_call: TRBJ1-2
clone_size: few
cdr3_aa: CASSFDRDRYGYTF
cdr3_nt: TGTGCCAGCAGCTTTGACAGAGACAGATATGGCTACACCTTC

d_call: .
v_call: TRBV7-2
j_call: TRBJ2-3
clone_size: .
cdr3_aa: CASSFQGPVGDTQYF
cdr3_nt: TGTGCCAGCAGCTTTCAAGGGCCGGTGGGGGATACGCAGTATTTT

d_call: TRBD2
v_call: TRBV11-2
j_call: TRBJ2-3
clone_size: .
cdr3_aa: CASSLTSEDTQYF
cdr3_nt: TGTGCCAGCAGCCTGACTAGCGAGGATACGCAGTATTTT

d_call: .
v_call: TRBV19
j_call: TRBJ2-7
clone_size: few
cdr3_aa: CASRRADRAFYEQYF
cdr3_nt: TGTGCCAGTAGAAGGGCCGACCGGGCCTTCTACGAGCAGTACTTC

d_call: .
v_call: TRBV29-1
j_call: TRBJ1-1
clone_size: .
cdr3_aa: CSGGRTNTEAFF
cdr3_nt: TGCAGCGGCGGACGGACGAACACTGAAGCTTTCTTT

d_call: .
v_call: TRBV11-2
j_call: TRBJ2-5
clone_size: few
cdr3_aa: CASSLEPGPETQYF
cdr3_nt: TGTGCCAGCAGCTTAGAGCCTGGTCCGGAGACCCAGTACTTC

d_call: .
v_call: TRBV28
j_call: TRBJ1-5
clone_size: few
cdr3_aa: CASSLPGWGNQPQHF
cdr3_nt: TGTGCCAGCAGTTTACCGGGATGGGGCAATCAGCCCCAGCATTTT

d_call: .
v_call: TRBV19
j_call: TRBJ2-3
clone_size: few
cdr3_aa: CASSDAGSTDTQYF
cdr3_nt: TGTGCCAGTAGTGACGCGGGGAGCACAGATACGCAGTATTTT

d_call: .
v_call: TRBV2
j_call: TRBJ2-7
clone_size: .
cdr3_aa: CASSVLEYEQYF
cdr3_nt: TGTGCCAGCAGTGTCTTGGAATACGAGCAGTACTTC

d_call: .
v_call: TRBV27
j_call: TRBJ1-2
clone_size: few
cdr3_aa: CASSLSYAVQKVYGYTF
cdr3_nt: TGTGCCAGCAGTTTATCGTATGCAGTTCAGAAGGTCTATGGCTACACCTTC

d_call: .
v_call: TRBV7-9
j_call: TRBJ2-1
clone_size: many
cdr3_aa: CASSSSAGHEQFF
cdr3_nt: TGTGCCAGCAGTAGTTCTGCAGGGCATGAGCAGTTCTTC

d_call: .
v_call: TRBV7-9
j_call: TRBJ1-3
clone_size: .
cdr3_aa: CASSLIRDSGNTIYF
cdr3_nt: TGTGCCAGCAGCTTAATTCGGGATTCTGGAAACACCATATATTTT

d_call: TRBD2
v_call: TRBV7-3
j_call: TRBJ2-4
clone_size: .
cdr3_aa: CASSPTTSGRLSAKNIQYF
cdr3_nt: TGTGCCAGCAGCCCAACGACTAGCGGGAGACTGTCAGCCAAAAACATTCAGTACTTC

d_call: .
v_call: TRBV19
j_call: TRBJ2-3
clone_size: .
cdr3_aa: CASSPGGYTDTQYF
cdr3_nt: TGTGCCAGTAGTCCCGGGGGATACACAGATACGCAGTATTTT

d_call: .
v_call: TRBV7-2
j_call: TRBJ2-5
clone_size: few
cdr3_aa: CASSFGLLQETQYF
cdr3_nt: TGTGCCAGCAGCTTCGGACTGCTCCAAGAGACCCAGTACTTC

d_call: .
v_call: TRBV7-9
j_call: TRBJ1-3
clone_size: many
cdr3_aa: CASSPGLSGNTIYF
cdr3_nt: TGTGCCAGCAGCCCGGGCCTCTCTGGAAACACCATATATTTT

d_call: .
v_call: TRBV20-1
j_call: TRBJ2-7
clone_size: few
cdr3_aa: CSARPNYEQYF
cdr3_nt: TGCAGTGCTAGACCTAACTACGAGCAGTACTTC

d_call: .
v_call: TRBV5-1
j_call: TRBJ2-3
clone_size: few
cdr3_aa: CASSLSGVGTDTQYF
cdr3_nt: TGCGCCAGCAGCTTGTCGGGGGTAGGCACAGATACGCAGTATTTT

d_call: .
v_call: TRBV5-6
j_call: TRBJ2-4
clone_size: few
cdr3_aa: CASSFRNIQYF
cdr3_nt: TGTGCCAGCAGCTTTCGCAACATTCAGTACTTC

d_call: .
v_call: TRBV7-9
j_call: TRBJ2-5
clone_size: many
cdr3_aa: CASSPHRASGETQYF
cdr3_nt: TGTGCCAGCAGCCCACACAGGGCTTCGGGGGAGACCCAGTACTTC

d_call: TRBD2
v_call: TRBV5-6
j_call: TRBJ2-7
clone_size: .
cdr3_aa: CASSLLRTSFSYEQYF
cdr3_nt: TGTGCCAGCAGTCTTCTTAGGACTAGCTTTTCCTACGAGCAGTACTTC

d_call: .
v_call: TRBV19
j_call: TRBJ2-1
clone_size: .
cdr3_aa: CASSIDGRGRSTYNEQFF
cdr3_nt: TGTGCCAGTAGTATAGACGGGAGGGGGCGGTCTACCTACAATGAGCAGTTCTTC

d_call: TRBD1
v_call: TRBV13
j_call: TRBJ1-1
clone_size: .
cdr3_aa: CASSLGQGSEAFF
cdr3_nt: TGTGCCAGCAGCTTAGGACAGGGGTCTGAAGCTTTCTTT

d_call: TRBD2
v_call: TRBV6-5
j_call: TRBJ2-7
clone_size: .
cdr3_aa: CASSRGLAGEQYF
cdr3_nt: TGTGCCAGCAGCCGGGGACTAGCGGGGGAGCAGTACTTC

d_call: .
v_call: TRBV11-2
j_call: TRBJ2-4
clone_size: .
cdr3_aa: CASSLGPRTAQNIQYF
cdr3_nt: TGTGCCAGCAGCTTGGGACCCCGAACCGCCCAAAACATTCAGTACTTC

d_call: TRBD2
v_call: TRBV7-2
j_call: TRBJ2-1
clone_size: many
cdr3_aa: CASSKLAAEAEFF
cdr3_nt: TGTGCCAGCAGTAAGCTAGCGGCCGAGGCGGAGTTCTTC

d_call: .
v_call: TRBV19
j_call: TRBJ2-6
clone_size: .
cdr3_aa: CASSIISGANVLTF
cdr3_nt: TGTGCCAGTAGTATAATCTCTGGGGCCAACGTCCTGACTTTC

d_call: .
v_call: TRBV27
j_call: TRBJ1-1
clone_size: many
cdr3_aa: CASSKLSSGNTEAFF
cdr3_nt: TGTGCCAGCAGCAAGCTTAGCTCGGGAAACACTGAAGCTTTCTTT

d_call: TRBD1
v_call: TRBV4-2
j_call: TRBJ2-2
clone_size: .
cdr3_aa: CASSQDATGSYGELFF
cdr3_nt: TGTGCCAGCAGCCAAGACGCGACAGGGTCGTACGGGGAGCTGTTTTTT